One sample yielded the 14 T cell receptor beta chains listed below, sequenced in a study of cytomegalovirus exposure and HLA in healthy donors. A multiplex PCR was run with 60 Vbeta primers and 13 Jbeta primers. Using immunoSEQ multiplex PCR, the repertoire was profiled, and TCRdb retains in-frame clones only, with some absent. The table shows approximately 170,000 clones, with approximately 71% occurring only once. The sample taken for sequencing was PBMCs. The receptor set was obtained from a woman younger than 35 in good health and CMV-seropositive.

The sample holds a few counts of this clone. The chain employs TRBV6-1 and TRBJ1-1; possible D gene TRBD1, 5 bases. Trimming removed 6 bases from V and 1 base from J, with 9 bases in between. This CDR3 has 13 amino acids. CDR1 and CDR2 (germline): MNHNS, SASEGT. In DNA, the CDR3 is TGTGCCAGCAGCGACAGAGAGAACACTGAAGCTTTCTTT. Translated: CASSDRENTEAFF.

V and J are TRBV14 and TRBJ1-2; TRBD1 agrees at 7 bases. Germline V gene data show CDR1 as SGHDN and CDR2 as FVKESK. The CDR3 is 15 amino acids. J gave up 6 bases and V 3 bases, and 10 bases lay outside the gene matches. The CDR3 bases are TGTGCCAGCAGCCAGGCCTCGACAGGGCGGAATGGCTACACCTTC. Amino acid sequence: CASSQASTGRNGYTF.

Notes on this clone: Other DNA sequences in the sample encode the same CDR3. V gene TRBV20-1 combines with J gene TRBJ2-7; maybe TRBD1 (6 bases). The CDR3 consists of 11 residues. Per the germline V gene, CDR1 is DFQATT and CDR2 is SNEGSKA (reference sequence). The V end was cut by 5 bases, the J end by 3 bases, with 8 bases between. As DNA, the CDR3 is TGCAGTGCTCTGGACAGCTACGAGCAGTACTTC. Its protein is CSALDSYEQYF.

The sample holds one count of this clone. The chain is built from TRBV29-1 and TRBJ2-3, with D hard to call. CDR1 is SQVTM, CDR2 ANQGSEA, per germline. The CDR3 spans 14 residues. The V end lost 4 bases, the J end lost 11 bases, and 22 bases lay between the germline ends. Here the CDR3 reads CSVVSQSSESRQYF. In nucleotides, the CDR3 is TGCAGCGTTGTTAGCCAATCTTCAGAGTCCCGGCAGTATTTT.

J is TRBJ2-1 and V is TRBV7-2; D remains unclear. The ends were cut back, 2 bases at V and 5 bases at J, with 16 bases in the middle. Germline V gives CDR1 SGHTA, CDR2 FQGNSA. The CDR3 is 16 residues long. The CDR3 sequence: CASSLRRVLNHNEQFF. CDR3 sequence (DNA): TGTGCCAGCAGCTTAAGGAGAGTTCTGAATCACAATGAGCAGTTCTTC. The full variable domain, its missing parts supplied by reference TRBV7-2 and TRBJ2-1, is GAGVSQSPSNKVTEKGKDVELRCDPISGHTALYWYRQSLGQGLEFLIYFQGNSAPDKSGLPSDRFSAERTGGSVSTLTIQRTQQEDSAVYLCASSLRRVLNHNEQFFGPGTRLTVL.

This clone came up a few times. The V gene is TRBV6-5, the J gene TRBJ1-5; 7 nucleotides line up with TRBD1. The V gene end was trimmed by 5 bases and the J gene end by 4 bases; junction bases not matched to a gene: 2. Germline loops: CDR1 MNHEY, CDR2 SVGAGI. The CDR3 is 13 residues long. This CDR3 is CASSDRENQPQHF. The CDR3 coding sequence is TGTGCCAGCAGTGACAGGGAAAATCAGCCCCAGCATTTT.

This rearrangement joins TRBV11-2 to TRBJ2-1, with D possibly being TRBD2 (5 bases). The CDR3 contains 13 residues. CDR1 is SGHAT and CDR2 is FQNNGV in the germline V gene. V dropped 8 bases and J dropped 1 base, with 9 bases sitting between them. In nucleotides, the CDR3 is TGTGCCAGCGCTACGGGATCCTACAATGAGCAGTTCTTC. This gives the protein CASATGSYNEQFF.

The chain couples TRBV5-6 to TRBJ2-7; the D gene is possibly TRBD1 (5 bases). The length of the CDR3 is 15 residues. V lost 3 bases to trimming and J lost 5 bases, with 18 bases between them. Germline V gene data show CDR1 as SGHDT and CDR2 as YYEEEE. The chain's CDR3 is CASSSLRVIVHEQYF. DNA of the CDR3: TGTGCCAGCAGCTCGCTCAGGGTGATAGTCCACGAGCAGTACTTC.

This clone came up a few times. The chain employs TRBV7-2 and TRBJ2-2; D remains ambiguous. The CDR3 consists of 13 residues. V lost 1 base to trimming and J lost 7 bases, with 7 bases between them. Germline V gene lookup returns CDR1 SGHTA and CDR2 FQGNSA. The CDR3: CASSLELRGELFF. The CDR3 nucleotides read TGTGCCAGCAGCTTAGAGTTGCGCGGGGAGCTGTTTTTT.

This chain joins TRBV5-8 and TRBJ2-7; TRBD2 matches 9 bases. The V gene's germline CDR1 is SGHTS and CDR2 YDEGEE. The CDR3 extends over 16 amino acids. With V trimmed by 0 bases and J by 5 bases, 9 bases remained unmatched. This CDR3 reads CASSLGTSGFSDEQYF. The CDR3, as DNA: TGTGCCAGCAGCTTGGGAACTAGCGGGTTTTCGGACGAGCAGTACTTC.

The chain uses TRBV5-4 and TRBJ1-1, with TRBD1 as a possible D gene (6 bases). Germline V CDR1 and CDR2: SGHNT, YYREEE (reference sequence). The V end was cut by 6 bases, the J end by 0 bases, with 9 bases between. This CDR3 spans 13 amino acids. CDR3 DNA: TGTGCCAGCACCGACAGGATGAACACTGAAGCTTTCTTT. Translated: CASTDRMNTEAFF.

J is TRBJ2-2 and V is TRBV5-6; no definite D call. CDR1 is SGHDT and CDR2 is YYEEEE in the germline V gene. Trimming removed 0 bases from V and 6 bases from J, with 6 bases in between. CDR3 size: 13 residues. DNA for the CDR3: TGTGCCAGCAGCTTGGCCTTTGCCGGGGAGCTGTTTTTT. This encodes CASSLAFAGELFF.

This clone was seen more than once but under ten times. This sequence joins TRBV5-1 and TRBJ2-5, with no clear D. The V end was cut by 5 bases, the J end by 1 base, with 9 bases between. From germline, CDR1 is SGHRS and CDR2 YFSETQ. The CDR3 runs to 13 residues. In DNA, the CDR3 is TGCGCCAGCAGAAGAGGTTTCCAAGAGACCCAGTACTTC. This encodes CASRRGFQETQYF.

This rearrangement joins TRBV7-2 to TRBJ1-2, with D unresolved. The germline V and J ends were trimmed by 1 base and 5 bases, with 14 bases remaining between them. The CDR3 sequence is 15 residues long. The V gene's germline CDR1 is SGHTA and CDR2 FQGNSA. CDR3 residues: CASSLVVRYPYGYTF. The CDR3, as DNA: TGTGCCAGCAGCTTAGTGGTACGGTACCCTTATGGCTACACCTTC. The full variable domain, rest sourced from reference TRBV7-2 and TRBJ1-2, is GAGVSQSPSNKVTEKGKDVELRCDPISGHTALYWYRQSLGQGLEFLIYFQGNSAPDKSGLPSDRFSAERTGGSVSTLTIQRTQQEDSAVYLCASSLVVRYPYGYTFGSGTRLTVV.